A selection of T cell receptor beta chains follows, all from one sample in a study of shared clonotypes between healthy human individuals. TCRdb's table, derived via immunoSEQ multiplex PCR, lists solely in-frame clones and lacks some. The profile shows roughly 500,000 clones, 79% of them singletons. The sequenced sample was PBMCs. Source of these receptors: a middle-aged woman in good health. Some clones in this sample may be carry-over from other donors' samples. CDR3s include the opening cysteine and the closing phenylalanine or tryptophan. D genes are given only for firm matches. Expanded clones get a size class; other rows say once, few or many, or leave the size out.

TGTGCCAGCAGCTTAGGACAGGGGGCGCGGACCGGGGAGCTGTTTTTT | CASSLGQGARTGELFF | TRBJ2-2 | TRBV11-2 | . | TRBD1
TGTGCCACCCTCAGAGGACAGGGTCAGGGTGAGACCCAGTACTTC | CATLRGQGQGETQYF | TRBJ2-5 | TRBV6-6 | . | TRBD1
TGTGCCAGCAGCTTGATCTCTAGCACAGATACGCAGTATTTT | CASSLISSTDTQYF | TRBJ2-3 | TRBV5-4 | . | .
TGCGCCAGCATGACGCGGGCTAGCGGGAACAATGAGCAGTTCTTC | CASMTRASGNNEQFF | TRBJ2-1 | TRBV5-1 | . | TRBD2
TGTGCCAGCAGCTTCCCTAGCGGGAGTTTTTACGAGCAGTACTTC | CASSFPSGSFYEQYF | TRBJ2-7 | TRBV5-4 | . | TRBD2
TGTGCCAGCATCTCAGGGACTGGATTCTACGAGCAGTACTTC | CASISGTGFYEQYF | TRBJ2-7 | TRBV6-1 | few | .
TGTGCCAGCAGCCCAGGGGGGCGTCAGCCCCAGCATTTT | CASSPGGRQPQHF | TRBJ1-5 | TRBV7-8 | . | TRBD1
TGTGCCAGTAGTCCCAGCGGGAGATGGGACAATGAGCAGTTCTTC | CASSPSGRWDNEQFF | TRBJ2-1 | TRBV19 | . | TRBD2
TGTGCCAGCTCACCCGCAGAGACCTATGGCTACACCTTC | CASSPAETYGYTF | TRBJ1-2 | TRBV18 | . | .
TGTGCCAGCTCACCAACCTACGGGGCCGAGCAGTACTTC | CASSPTYGAEQYF | TRBJ2-7 | TRBV18 | . | .
TGTGCCAGCAGCGCCCGGAAAGGACTGAATGAAAAACTGTTTTTT | CASSARKGLNEKLFF | TRBJ1-4 | TRBV9 | . | .
TGTGCCAGCAGTTACCGGGGACTAGCGGGACAAGAGACCCAGTACTTC | CASSYRGLAGQETQYF | TRBJ2-5 | TRBV6-6 | . | TRBD2
TGTGCCAGCAGCTTGGCCATCGGGACAGGGATCCGCTCTGGGGCCAACGTCCTGACTTTC | CASSLAIGTGIRSGANVLTF | TRBJ2-6 | TRBV5-4 | . | TRBD1
TGTGCCAGCAGCCGAGGGACTAGCAACCTAGAAGATACGCAGTATTTT | CASSRGTSNLEDTQYF | TRBJ2-3 | TRBV2 | . | TRBD2
TGTGCTTCCCGGTCGGGGACTACCAACACCGGGGAGCTGTTTTTT | CASRSGTTNTGELFF | TRBJ2-2 | TRBV2 | few | TRBD2
TGTGCCAGCAGCCCGACCCGGCTCAGGAACCACAATGAGCAGTTCTTC | CASSPTRLRNHNEQFF | TRBJ2-1 | TRBV7-8 | . | .
TGTGCCAGCAGTGTTTCTACCCAGGGTGAGCAGTTCTTC | CASSVSTQGEQFF | TRBJ2-1 | TRBV11-3 | . | .
TGTGCCAGTAGTCCGGCGGGGGACAGGGGCTCACCCCTCCACTTT | CASSPAGDRGSPLHF | TRBJ1-6 | TRBV19 | . | TRBD1
TGTGCCAGCATGTGGGGGGTTTTTGGAAACACCATATATTTT | CASMWGVFGNTIYF | TRBJ1-3 | TRBV7-9 | . | .
TGTGCCAGCAGCGTATATAGCACCGGGGAGCTGTTTTTT | CASSVYSTGELFF | TRBJ2-2 | TRBV9 | . | .
TGCGCCAGCAGCCAAGAAGCCACAGGGACCTTCGGCTACACCTTC | CASSQEATGTFGYTF | TRBJ1-2 | TRBV4-3 | . | .
TGTGCCAGCAGCCTAGCCCCTGGATTGAATGAAAAACTGTTTTTT | CASSLAPGLNEKLFF | TRBJ1-4 | TRBV7-9 | few | .
TGTGCCTGGAGTACGTCACAGGGGATTTGGGGCTACACCTTC | CAWSTSQGIWGYTF | TRBJ1-2 | TRBV30 | . | TRBD1
TGTGCCAGCAGCCTCGGGGGCACCCAAGATACGCAGTATTTT | CASSLGGTQDTQYF | TRBJ2-3 | TRBV7-8 | . | .
TGTGCCAGCAGCTTACGTGCTAGCCCGCTCTGGGCCACCGGGGAGCTGTTTTTT | CASSLRASPLWATGELFF | TRBJ2-2 | TRBV11-2 | . | .
TGTGCCAGCAGTCAGGACAGAGCCTATGGCTACACCTTC | CASSQDRAYGYTF | TRBJ1-2 | TRBV2 | few | .
TGTGCCAGCTCACTGGGACAGGGGACTGGAAACACCATATATTTT | CASSLGQGTGNTIYF | TRBJ1-3 | TRBV18 | . | TRBD1
TGTGCCAGCAGCAAGCAGGGGGGACCTAAGACGTACGAGCAGTACTTC | CASSKQGGPKTYEQYF | TRBJ2-7 | TRBV21-1 | . | .
TGTGCCAGCAGTAGATGGGACCAGCCCCAGCATTTT | CASSRWDQPQHF | TRBJ1-5 | TRBV6-1 | . | .
TGTGCCAGCATCGGTGCCCCCTACGAGCAGTACTTC | CASIGAPYEQYF | TRBJ2-7 | TRBV2 | . | .
TGTGCCAGTAGTACCCCTGCGAACACTGAAGCTTTCTTT | CASSTPANTEAFF | TRBJ1-1 | TRBV19 | . | .
TGTGCCAGCAGGAGACCGACGAAGAACACTGAAGCTTTCTTT | CASRRPTKNTEAFF | TRBJ1-1 | TRBV7-2 | few | .